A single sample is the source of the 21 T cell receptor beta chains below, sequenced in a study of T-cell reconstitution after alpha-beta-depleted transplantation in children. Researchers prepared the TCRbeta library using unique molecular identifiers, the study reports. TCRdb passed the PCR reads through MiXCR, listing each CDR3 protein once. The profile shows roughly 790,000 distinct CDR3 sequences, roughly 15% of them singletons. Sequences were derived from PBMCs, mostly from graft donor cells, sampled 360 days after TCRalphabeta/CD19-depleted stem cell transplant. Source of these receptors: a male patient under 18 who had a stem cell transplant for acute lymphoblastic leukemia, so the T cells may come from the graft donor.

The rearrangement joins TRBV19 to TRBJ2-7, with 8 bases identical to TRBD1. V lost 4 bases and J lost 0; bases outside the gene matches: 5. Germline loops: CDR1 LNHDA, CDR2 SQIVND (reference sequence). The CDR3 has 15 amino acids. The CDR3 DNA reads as TGTGCCAGTAGTAAGGGACAGGCCGGCTCCTACGAGCAGTACTTC. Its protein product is CASSKGQAGSYEQYF.

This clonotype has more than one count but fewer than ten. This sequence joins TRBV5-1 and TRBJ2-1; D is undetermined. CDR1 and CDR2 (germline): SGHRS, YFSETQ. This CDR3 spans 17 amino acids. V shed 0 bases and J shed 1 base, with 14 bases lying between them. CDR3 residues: CASSLAPGTFSYNEQFF. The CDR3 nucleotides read TGCGCCAGCAGCTTGGCCCCGGGCACCTTTTCCTACAATGAGCAGTTCTTC. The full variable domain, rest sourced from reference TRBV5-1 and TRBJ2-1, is KAGVTQTPRYLIKTRGQQVTLSCSPISGHRSVSWYQQTPGQGLQFLFEYFSETQRNKGNFPGRFSGRQFSNSRSEMNVSTLELGDSALYLCASSLAPGTFSYNEQFFGPGTRLTVL.

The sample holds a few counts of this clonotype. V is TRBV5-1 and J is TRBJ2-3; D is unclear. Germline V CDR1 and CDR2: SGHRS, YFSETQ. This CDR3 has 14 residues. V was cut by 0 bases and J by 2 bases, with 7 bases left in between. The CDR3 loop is CASSLEIPTDTQYF. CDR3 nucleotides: TGCGCCAGCAGCTTGGAAATACCCACAGATACGCAGTATTTT.

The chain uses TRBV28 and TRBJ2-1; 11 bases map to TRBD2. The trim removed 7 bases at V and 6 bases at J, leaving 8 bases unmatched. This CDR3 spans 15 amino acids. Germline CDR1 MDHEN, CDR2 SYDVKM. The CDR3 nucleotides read TGTGCCAGCACCCGCTCCGGGACTAGCGGCAATGAGCAGTTCTTC. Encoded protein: CASTRSGTSGNEQFF. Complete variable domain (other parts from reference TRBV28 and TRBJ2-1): DVKVTQSSRYLVKRTGEKVFLECVQDMDHENMFWYRQDPGLGLRLIYFSYDVKMKEKGDIPEGYSVSREKKERFSLILESASTNQTSMYLCASTRSGTSGNEQFFGPGTRLTVL.

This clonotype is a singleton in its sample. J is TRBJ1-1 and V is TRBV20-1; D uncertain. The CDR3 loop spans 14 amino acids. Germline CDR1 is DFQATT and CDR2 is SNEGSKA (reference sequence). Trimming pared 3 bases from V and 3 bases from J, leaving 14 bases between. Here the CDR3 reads CSASGGLFDTEAFF. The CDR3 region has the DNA TGCAGTGCTAGTGGTGGGCTCTTTGACACTGAAGCTTTCTTT.

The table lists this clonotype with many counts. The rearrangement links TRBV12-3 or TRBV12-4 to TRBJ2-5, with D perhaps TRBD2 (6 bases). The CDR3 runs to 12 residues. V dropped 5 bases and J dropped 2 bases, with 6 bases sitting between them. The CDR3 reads CASSAGQETQYF. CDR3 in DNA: TGTGCCAGCAGTGCGGGGCAAGAGACCCAGTACTTC.

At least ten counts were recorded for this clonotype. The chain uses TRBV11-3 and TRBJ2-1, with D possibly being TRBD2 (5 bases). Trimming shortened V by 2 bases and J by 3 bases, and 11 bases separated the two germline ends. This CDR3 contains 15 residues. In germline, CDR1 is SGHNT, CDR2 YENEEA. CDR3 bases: TGTGCCAGCAGCTTACGAGAGGGCTTCTACAATGAGCAGTTCTTC. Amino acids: CASSLREGFYNEQFF.

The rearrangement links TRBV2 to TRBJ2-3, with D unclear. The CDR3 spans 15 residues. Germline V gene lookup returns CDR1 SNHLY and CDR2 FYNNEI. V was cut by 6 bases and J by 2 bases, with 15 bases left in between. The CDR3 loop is CASRSRLHLTDTQYF. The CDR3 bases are TGTGCCAGCAGATCAAGGTTGCACCTCACAGATACGCAGTATTTT. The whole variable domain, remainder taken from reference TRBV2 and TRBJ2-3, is EPEVTQTPSHQVTQMGQEVILRCVPISNHLYFYWYRQILGQKVEFLVSFYNNEISEKSEIFDDQFSVERPDGSNFTLKIRSTKLEDSAMYFCASRSRLHLTDTQYFGPGTRLTVL.

The CDR3 sequence is CASSLTDRTPLLSQYF. In nucleotides, the CDR3 is TGTGCCAGCAGTTTAACGGACAGGACCCCCCTTTTATCCCAGTACTTC. The J gene is TRBJ2-5, the V gene TRBV27; 7 nucleotides agree with TRBD1. The V gene's germline CDR1 is MNHEY and CDR2 SMNVEV (reference sequence). The CDR3 has 16 amino acids. With 2 bases clipped from V and 9 bases from J, the junction kept 15 bases outside the gene matches.

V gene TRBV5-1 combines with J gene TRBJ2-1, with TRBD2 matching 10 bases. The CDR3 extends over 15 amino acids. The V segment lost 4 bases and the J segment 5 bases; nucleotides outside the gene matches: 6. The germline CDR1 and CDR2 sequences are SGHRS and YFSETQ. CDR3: CASSLAGETDNEQFF. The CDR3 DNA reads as TGCGCCAGCAGCCTAGCGGGAGAAACGGACAATGAGCAGTTCTTC.

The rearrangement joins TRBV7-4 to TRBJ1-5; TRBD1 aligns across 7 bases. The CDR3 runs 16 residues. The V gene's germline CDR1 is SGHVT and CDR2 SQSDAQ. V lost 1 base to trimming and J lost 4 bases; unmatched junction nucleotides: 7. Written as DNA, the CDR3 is TGTGCCAGCAGCTTAGTTGCGACAGGGCGTAATCAGCCCCAGCATTTT. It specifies CASSLVATGRNQPQHF.

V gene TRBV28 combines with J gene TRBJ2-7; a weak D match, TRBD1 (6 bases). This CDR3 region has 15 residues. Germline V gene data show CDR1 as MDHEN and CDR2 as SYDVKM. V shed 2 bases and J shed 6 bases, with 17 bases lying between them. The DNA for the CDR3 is TGTGCCAGCAGTTTAAGAGGCAGGGGAGTGTTCGAGCAGTACTTC. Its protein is CASSLRGRGVFEQYF. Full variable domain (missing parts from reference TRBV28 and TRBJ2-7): DVKVTQSSRYLVKRTGEKVFLECVQDMDHENMFWYRQDPGLGLRLIYFSYDVKMKEKGDIPEGYSVSREKKERFSLILESASTNQTSMYLCASSLRGRGVFEQYFGPGTRLTVT.

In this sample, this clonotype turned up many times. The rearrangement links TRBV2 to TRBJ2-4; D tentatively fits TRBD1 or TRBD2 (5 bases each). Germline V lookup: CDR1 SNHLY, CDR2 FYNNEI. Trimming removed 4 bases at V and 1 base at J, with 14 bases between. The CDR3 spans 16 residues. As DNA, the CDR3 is TGTGCCAGCAGTGGACCCAGAGAGGGGGCCAAAAACATTCAGTACTTC. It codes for CASSGPREGAKNIQYF.

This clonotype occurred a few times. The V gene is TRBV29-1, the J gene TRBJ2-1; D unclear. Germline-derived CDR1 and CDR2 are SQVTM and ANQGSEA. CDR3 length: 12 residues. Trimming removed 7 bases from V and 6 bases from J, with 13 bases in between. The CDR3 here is CSAPFVSNEQFF. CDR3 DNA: TGCAGCGCTCCGTTTGTCTCCAATGAGCAGTTCTTC.

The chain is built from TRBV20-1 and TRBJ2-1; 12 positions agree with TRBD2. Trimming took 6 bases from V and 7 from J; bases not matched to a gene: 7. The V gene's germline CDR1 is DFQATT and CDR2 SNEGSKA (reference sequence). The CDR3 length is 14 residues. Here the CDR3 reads CSARTSGRFNEQFF. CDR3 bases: TGCAGTGCAAGAACTAGCGGGAGGTTTAATGAGCAGTTCTTC.

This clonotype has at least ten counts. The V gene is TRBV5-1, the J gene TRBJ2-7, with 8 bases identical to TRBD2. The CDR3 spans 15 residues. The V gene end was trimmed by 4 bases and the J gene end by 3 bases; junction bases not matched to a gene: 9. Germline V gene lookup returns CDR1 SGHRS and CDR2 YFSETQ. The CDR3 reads CASSQLAGASYEQYF. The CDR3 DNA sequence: TGCGCCAGCAGCCAGCTAGCGGGCGCAAGCTACGAGCAGTACTTC.

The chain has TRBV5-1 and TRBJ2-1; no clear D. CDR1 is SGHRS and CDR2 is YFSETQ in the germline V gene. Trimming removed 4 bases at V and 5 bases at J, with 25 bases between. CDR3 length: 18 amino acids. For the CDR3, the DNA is TGCGCCAGCAGCCCCCACGAGGCGGCGGCCCCTCTCCACAATGAGCAGTTCTTC. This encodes CASSPHEAAAPLHNEQFF.

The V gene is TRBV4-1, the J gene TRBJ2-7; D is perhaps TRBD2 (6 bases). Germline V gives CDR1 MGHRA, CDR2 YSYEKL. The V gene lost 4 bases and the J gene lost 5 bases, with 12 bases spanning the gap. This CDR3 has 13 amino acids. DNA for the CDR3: TGCGCCAGCAGCCCCGCGGGGCGGAACGAGCAGTACTTC. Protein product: CASSPAGRNEQYF.

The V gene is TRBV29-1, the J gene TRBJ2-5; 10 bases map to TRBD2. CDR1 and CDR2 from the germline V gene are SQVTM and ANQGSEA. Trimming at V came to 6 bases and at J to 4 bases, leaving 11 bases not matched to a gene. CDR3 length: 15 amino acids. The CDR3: CSVASGSRSGETQYF. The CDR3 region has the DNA TGCAGCGTAGCTAGCGGGAGCAGGAGTGGAGAGACCCAGTACTTC. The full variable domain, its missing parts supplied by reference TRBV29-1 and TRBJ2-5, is SAVISQKPSRDICQRGTSLTIQCQVDSQVTMMFWYRQQPGQSLTLIATANQGSEATYESGFVIDKFPISRPNLTFSTLTVSNMSPEDSSIYLCSVASGSRSGETQYFGPGTRLLVL.

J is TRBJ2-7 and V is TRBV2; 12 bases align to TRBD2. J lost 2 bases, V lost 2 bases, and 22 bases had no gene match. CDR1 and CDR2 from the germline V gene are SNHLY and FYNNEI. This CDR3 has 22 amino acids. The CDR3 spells CASSERRGRLAGDLRITYEQYF. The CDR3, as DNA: TGTGCCAGCAGTGAACGTCGGGGAAGACTAGCGGGGGACCTGAGAATCACCTACGAGCAGTACTTC.

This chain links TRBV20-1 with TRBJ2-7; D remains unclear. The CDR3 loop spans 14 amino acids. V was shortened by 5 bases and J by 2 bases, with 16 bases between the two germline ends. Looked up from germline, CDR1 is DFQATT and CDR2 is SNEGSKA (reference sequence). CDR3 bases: TGCAGTGCTTTTTCCGGTCGTAGGGCCTACGAGCAGTACTTC. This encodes CSAFSGRRAYEQYF.